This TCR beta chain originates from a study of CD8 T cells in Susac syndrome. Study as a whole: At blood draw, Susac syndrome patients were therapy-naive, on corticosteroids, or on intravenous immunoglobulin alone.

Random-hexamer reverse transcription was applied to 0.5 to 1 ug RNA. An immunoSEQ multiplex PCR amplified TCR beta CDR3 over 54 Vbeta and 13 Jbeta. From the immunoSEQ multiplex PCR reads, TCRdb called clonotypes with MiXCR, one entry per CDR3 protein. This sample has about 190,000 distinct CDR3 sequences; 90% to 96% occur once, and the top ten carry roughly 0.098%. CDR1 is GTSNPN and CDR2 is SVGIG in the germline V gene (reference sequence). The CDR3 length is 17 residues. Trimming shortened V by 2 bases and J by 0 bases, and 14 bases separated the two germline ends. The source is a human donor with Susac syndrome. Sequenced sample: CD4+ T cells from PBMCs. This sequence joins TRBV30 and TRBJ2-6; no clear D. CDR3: CAWSHGGWSSGANVLTF. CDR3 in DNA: TGTGCCTGGAGTCATGGCGGTTGGAGCTCTGGGGCCAACGTCCTGACTTTC.